This T cell receptor beta chain was obtained from a study of blood T cell repertoires in COVID-19. The CDR3 contains 14 residues. CDR1 is SGHAT and CDR2 is FQNNGV in the germline V gene. Trimming shortened V by 5 bases and J by 2 bases, and 12 bases separated the two germline ends. TCRdb keeps only in-frame clones here, not all; method: immunoSEQ multiplex PCR. The table records around 290,000 clones, roughly nine tenths of them present only once. The specimen was peripheral blood. The TCR comes from a woman aged 25 to 39 with COVID-19, enrolled during active disease. This chain connects TRBV11-2 to TRBJ2-5; the D gene is possibly TRBD1 (5 bases). The CDR3 nucleotides are TGTGCCAGCAGCCCCAATAGACAGCAAGAGACCCAGTACTTC. It translates to CASSPNRQQETQYF.